The sequence of this TCR beta chain was determined in a study of T-cell reconstitution after alpha-beta-depleted transplantation in children (dated by TCRdb to the mid-2010s). For the wider study: The study quantitatively tracked T-cell immune reconstitution after TCRalphabeta/CD19-depleted allogeneic hematopoietic cell transplantation in children using TCR repertoire profiling.

Receptor libraries were prepared by PCR. Reads for this sample came from an Illumina HiSeq 2500. TCR libraries were prepared with molecular barcoding, using unique molecular identifiers to normalize TCRbeta repertoire quantification. TCRdb reworked the public reads: Q25 trimming with fastp, MiXCR clone assembly, productive beta chains retained. Duplicate CDR3 protein sequences are folded into a single record with the most common DNA and genes. This sample is represented by a few hundred thousand distinct CDR3 sequences; 9.7% of them were singletons. The ten biggest clones cover about 5.4% of the sample. This clonotype was picked up many times. There is no known antigen for this receptor. One base away there is no much larger clone; base qualities are not given. Taken from the germline V gene, the CDR1 and CDR2 loops are SGHVS and FQNEAQ. The CDR3 runs 16 amino acids, cysteine and phenylalanine included. The only DNA kept is the CDR3, 48 bases in frame from the first base. Trimmed from V: 1 base; trimmed from J: 2 bases; junction bases lacking a gene match: 5.

The chain is made from TRBV7-8 and TRBJ2-5, and 9 junctional nucleotides match TRBD1. This TCR was recovered from a human donor who donated a stem cell graft to a child with SCID. The sample consisted of PBMCs from the stem cell graft donor, taken from the stem cell graft. CDR3 protein: CASSLGRTGVQETQYF. The DNA sequence is as follows: TGTGCCAGCAGCTTAGGACGGACAGGGGTGCAAGAGACCCAGTACTTC. Extended through the reference TRBV7-8 and TRBJ2-5 proteins, this CDR3 yields the full variable domain: GAGVSQSPRYKVAKRGQDVALRCDPISGHVSLFWYQQALGQGPEFLTYFQNEAQLDKSGLPSDRFFAERPEGSVSTLKIQRTQQEDSAVYLCASSLGRTGVQETQYFGPGTRLLVL.